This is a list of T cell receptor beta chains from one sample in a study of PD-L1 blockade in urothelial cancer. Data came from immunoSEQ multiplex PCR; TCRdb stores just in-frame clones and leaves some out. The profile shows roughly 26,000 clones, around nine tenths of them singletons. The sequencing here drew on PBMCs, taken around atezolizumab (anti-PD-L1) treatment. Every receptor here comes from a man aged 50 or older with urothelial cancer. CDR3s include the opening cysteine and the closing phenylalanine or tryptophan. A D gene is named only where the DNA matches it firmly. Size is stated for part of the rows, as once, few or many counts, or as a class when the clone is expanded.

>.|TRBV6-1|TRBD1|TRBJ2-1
TGTGCCAGCAGTGAAGCGGGACAGGGCTACAATGAGCAGTTCTTC
CASSEAGQGYNEQFF
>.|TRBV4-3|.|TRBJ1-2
TGCGCCAGCAGCCAGGCTGTTACCTATGGCTACACCTTC
CASSQAVTYGYTF
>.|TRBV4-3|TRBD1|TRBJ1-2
TGCGCCAGCAGCGAGGGGACAGGGGATGGCTACACCTTC
CASSEGTGDGYTF
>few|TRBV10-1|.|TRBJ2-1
TGCGCCAGCAGTGAGTCGTCAGAGCAGGGTTGGTTCTTC
CASSESSEQGWFF
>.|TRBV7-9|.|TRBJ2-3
TGTGCCAGCAGCTTAGCGTCGGTTGGAGATACGCAGTATTTT
CASSLASVGDTQYF
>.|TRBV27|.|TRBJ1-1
TGTGCCAGCAGTTTAGACAGGAACACTGAAGCTTTCTTT
CASSLDRNTEAFF
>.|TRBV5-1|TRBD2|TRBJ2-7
TGCGCCAGCAGCTCGGGTACGGGGGGAACTACGATTGCCTACGAGCAGTACTTC
CASSSGTGGTTIAYEQYF
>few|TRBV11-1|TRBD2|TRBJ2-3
TGTGCCAGCAGCTTAGGGCGGGGGGGAACAGATACGCAGTATTTT
CASSLGRGGTDTQYF
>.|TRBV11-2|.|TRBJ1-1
TGTGCCAGCAGCACACGATCCAACACTGAAGCTTTCTTT
CASSTRSNTEAFF
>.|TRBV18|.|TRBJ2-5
TGTGCCAGCTCACCCTCGCGGGAGACCCAGTACTTC
CASSPSRETQYF
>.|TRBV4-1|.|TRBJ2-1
TGCGCCAGCAGCCAAGTCGATAGAAACCCATACAATGAGCAGTTCTTC
CASSQVDRNPYNEQFF
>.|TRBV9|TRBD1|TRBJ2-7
TGTGCCAGCAGCGTAGGGACAGGGGTCTACGAGCAGTACTTC
CASSVGTGVYEQYF
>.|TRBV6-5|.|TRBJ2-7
TGTGCCAGCAGCCAACAGGGGGGGGAGCAGTACTTC
CASSQQGGEQYF
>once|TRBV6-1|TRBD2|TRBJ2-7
TGTGCCAGCAGTGAGGGACTAGGGGCCTACGAGCAGTACTTC
CASSEGLGAYEQYF
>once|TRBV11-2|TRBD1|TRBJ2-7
TGTGCCAGCAGCCTACAGGGGGTTGGTGAGCAGTACTTC
CASSLQGVGEQYF
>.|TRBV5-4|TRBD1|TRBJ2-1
TGTGCCAGCAGTCGGACAGGGAGCAGTACGAATGAGCAGTTCTTC
CASSRTGSSTNEQFF
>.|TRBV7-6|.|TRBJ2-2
TGTGCCAGCAGCTTGCGGGGAAACACCGGGGAGCTGTTTTTT
CASSLRGNTGELFF
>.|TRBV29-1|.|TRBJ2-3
TGCAGCGTTGAGCAGTCATCCACAGATACGCAGTATTTT
CSVEQSSTDTQYF
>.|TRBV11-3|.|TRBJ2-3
TGTGCCAGCAGCCAAAGGGTAGGACAGAAAACCACAGATACGCAGTATTTT
CASSQRVGQKTTDTQYF